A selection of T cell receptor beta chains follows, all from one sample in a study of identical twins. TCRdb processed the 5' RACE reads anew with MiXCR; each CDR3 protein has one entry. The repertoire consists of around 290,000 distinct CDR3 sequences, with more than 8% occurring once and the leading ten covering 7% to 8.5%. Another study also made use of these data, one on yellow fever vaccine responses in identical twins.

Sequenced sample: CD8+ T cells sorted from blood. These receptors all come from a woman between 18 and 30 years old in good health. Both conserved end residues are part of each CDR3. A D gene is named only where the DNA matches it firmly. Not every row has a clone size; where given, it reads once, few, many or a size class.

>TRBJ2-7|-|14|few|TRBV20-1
CSARDTGLSYEQYF
TGCAGTGCTAGAGATACAGGGCTATCCTACGAGCAGTACTTC
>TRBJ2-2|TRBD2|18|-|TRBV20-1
CCALWASGRALNTGELFF
TGCTGTGCTCTATGGGCTAGCGGGAGGGCATTAAACACCGGGGAGCTGTTTTTT
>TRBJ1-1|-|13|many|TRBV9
CASSTTGSTEAFF
TGTGCCAGCAGTACTACAGGGTCCACTGAAGCTTTCTTT
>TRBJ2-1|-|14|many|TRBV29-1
CSSNLTGSYNEQFF
TGCAGCTCTAATCTAACAGGATCCTACAATGAGCAGTTCTTC
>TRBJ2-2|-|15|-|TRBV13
CASSLAGLSTGELFF
TGTGCCAGCAGCTTAGCCGGATTAAGCACCGGGGAGCTGTTTTTT
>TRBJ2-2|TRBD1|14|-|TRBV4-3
CASSHGTVTGELFF
TGCGCCAGCAGCCATGGGACAGTCACCGGGGAGCTGTTTTTT
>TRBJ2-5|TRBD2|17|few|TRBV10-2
CASSERLAGRFGETQYF
TGCGCCAGCAGTGAAAGACTAGCGGGAAGGTTTGGGGAGACCCAGTACTTC
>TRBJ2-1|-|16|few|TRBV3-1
CASSQDWGEAYNEQFF
TGTGCCAGCAGCCAAGACTGGGGGGAAGCCTACAATGAGCAGTTCTTC
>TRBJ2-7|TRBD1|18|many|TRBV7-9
CASSLPLGELRGQYEQYF
TGTGCCAGCAGCCTACCCTTGGGGGAATTAAGGGGGCAATACGAGCAGTACTTC
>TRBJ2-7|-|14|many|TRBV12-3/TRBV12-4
CASSLNVSPYEQYF
TGTGCCAGCAGTTTAAACGTCAGTCCCTACGAGCAGTACTTC
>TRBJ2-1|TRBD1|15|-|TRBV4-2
CASSPGQVGPNEQFF
TGTGCCAGCAGCCCAGGACAGGTCGGGCCCAATGAGCAGTTCTTC
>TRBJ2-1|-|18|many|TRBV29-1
CSVEGEGLFPITINEQFF
TGCAGCGTTGAAGGTGAGGGGCTGTTTCCGATAACGATCAATGAGCAGTTCTTC
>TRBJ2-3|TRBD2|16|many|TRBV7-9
CASSSLAGGPADTQYF
TGTGCCAGCAGCTCGTTAGCGGGAGGGCCCGCAGATACGCAGTATTTT
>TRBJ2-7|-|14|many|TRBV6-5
CASSYSEGAVEQYF
TGTGCCAGCAGTTACTCGGAGGGGGCGGTCGAGCAGTACTTC
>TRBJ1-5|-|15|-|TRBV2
CASSDKILSNQPQHF
TGTGCCAGCAGTGATAAAATATTAAGCAATCAGCCCCAGCATTTT